The clone carrying this TCR beta chain appeared a single time. This sample stems from a study of control samples from healthy donors and cancer patients. The V end lost 2 bases, the J end lost 0 bases, and 16 bases lay between the germline ends. Germline assignment: CDR1 SGHTA and CDR2 FQGNSA. This CDR3 spans 18 amino acids. Method: immunoSEQ multiplex PCR; TCRdb's copy keeps in-frame clones and lacks some. The sample has around 75,000 clones, under 90% seen once. The clonotype comes from a man between 50 and 59 years old in good health. The material sequenced was blood. The chain combines TRBV7-2 with TRBJ2-2; D gene ambiguous. The CDR3 sequence is CASSLLSAWATNTGELFF. The CDR3 bases are TGTGCCAGCAGCTTATTATCTGCGTGGGCAACGAACACCGGGGAGCTGTTTTTT.